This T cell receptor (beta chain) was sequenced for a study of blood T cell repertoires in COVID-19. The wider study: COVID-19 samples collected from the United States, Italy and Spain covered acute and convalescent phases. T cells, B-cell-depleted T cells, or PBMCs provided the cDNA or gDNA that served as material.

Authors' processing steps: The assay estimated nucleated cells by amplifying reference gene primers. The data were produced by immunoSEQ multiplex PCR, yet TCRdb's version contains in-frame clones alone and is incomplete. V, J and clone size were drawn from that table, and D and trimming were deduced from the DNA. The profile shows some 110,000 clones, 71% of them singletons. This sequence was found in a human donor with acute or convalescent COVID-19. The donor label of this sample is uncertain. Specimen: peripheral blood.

The CDR3 DNA reads as TGTGCCAGCAGCCAATTTTCGGGGAATTCACCCCTCCACTTT. Its translation is CASSQFSGNSPLHF. The chain joins TRBV3-1 (or the pseudogene TRBV3-2) to TRBJ1-6; D gene unclear. This CDR3 contains 14 residues. Germline CDR1 and CDR2: LGHDT and YNNKEL (reference sequence). Trimming pared 2 bases from V and 7 bases from J, leaving 9 bases between.